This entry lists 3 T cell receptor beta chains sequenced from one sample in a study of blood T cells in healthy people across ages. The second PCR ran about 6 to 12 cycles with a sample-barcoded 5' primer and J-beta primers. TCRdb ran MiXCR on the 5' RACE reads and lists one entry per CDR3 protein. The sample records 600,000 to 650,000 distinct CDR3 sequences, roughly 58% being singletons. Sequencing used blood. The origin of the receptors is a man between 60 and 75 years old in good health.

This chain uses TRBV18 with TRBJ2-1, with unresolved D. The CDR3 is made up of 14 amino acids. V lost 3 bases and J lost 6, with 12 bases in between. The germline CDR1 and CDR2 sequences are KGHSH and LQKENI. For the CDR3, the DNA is TGTGCCAGCTCACCGGGCCTAGTGGCCAATGAGCAGTTCTTC. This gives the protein CASSPGLVANEQFF. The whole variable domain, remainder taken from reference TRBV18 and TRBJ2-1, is NAGVMQNPRHLVRRRGQEARLRCSPMKGHSHVYWYRQLPEEGLKFMVYLQKENIIDESGMPKERFSAEFPKEGPSILRIQQVVRGDSAAYFCASSPGLVANEQFFGPGTRLTVL.

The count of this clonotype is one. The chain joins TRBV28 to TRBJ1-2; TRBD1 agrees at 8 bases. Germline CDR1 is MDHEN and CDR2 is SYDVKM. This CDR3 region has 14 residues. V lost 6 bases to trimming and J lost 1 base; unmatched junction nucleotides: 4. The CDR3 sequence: CASRSGGGNYGYTF. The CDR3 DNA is TGTGCCAGCAGATCAGGGGGCGGTAACTATGGCTACACCTTC.

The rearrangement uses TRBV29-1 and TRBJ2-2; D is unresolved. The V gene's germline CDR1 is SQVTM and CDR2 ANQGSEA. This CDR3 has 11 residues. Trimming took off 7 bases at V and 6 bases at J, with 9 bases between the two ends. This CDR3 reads CSGDGSGELFF. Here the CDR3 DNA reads TGCAGCGGTGATGGTTCCGGGGAGCTGTTTTTT.